The next 12 T cell receptor beta chains were all read from a single sample in a study of chemoradiotherapy in HPV16-positive cancers. TCRdb's copy holds only in-frame clones and misses some; the assay was immunoSEQ multiplex PCR. Of 10,000 or so clones listed, 78% are singletons. This material was acquired from a patient who underwent chemoradiotherapy. All receptors derive from a human donor with HPV-associated anogenital cancer.

This chain links TRBV5-1 with TRBJ2-1, with TRBD2 as a possible D gene (6 bases). CDR1 and CDR2 (germline): SGHRS, YFSETQ. Trimming removed 3 bases from V and 1 base from J, with 14 bases in between. The CDR3 is 16 amino acids. The CDR3 bases are TGCGCCAGCAGCTGGGGCGGGGAGACGTCCTACAATGAGCAGTTCTTC. Amino acid sequence: CASSWGGETSYNEQFF.

This sequence joins TRBV7-9 and TRBJ2-7; the D is unclear. The V gene's germline CDR1 is SEHNR and CDR2 FQNEAQ (reference sequence). CDR3 length equals 14 residues. Trimming cost V 5 bases and J 3 bases, with 14 bases left between them. The CDR3, as DNA: TGTGCCAGCAGCCCCGACGGCTGGATCTACGAGCAGTACTTC. Amino acids: CASSPDGWIYEQYF.

The chain has TRBV10-3 and TRBJ2-5; no definite D call. The CDR3 loop spans 14 amino acids. Germline V CDR1 and CDR2: ENHRY, SYGVKD. Trimming stripped 4 bases from V and 0 bases from J, with 9 bases between. DNA for the CDR3: TGTGCCATCAGTGTGGGCGGCTACCAAGAGACCCAGTACTTC. This sequence encodes CAISVGGYQETQYF.

The rearrangement uses TRBV7-2 and TRBJ1-2; D may be TRBD1 (6 bases). CDR1 and CDR2 from the germline V gene are SGHTA and FQGNSA. CDR3 length equals 14 residues. The ends were cut back, 5 bases at V and 4 bases at J, with 14 bases in the middle. CDR3 residues: CASSPGGQPYGYTF. The CDR3 nucleotides are TGTGCCAGCAGCCCCGGGGGGCAGCCCTATGGCTACACCTTC.

The V gene is TRBV2, the J gene TRBJ1-5; D uncertain. V gave up 6 bases and J gave up 4 bases, with 7 bases separating them. Germline-derived CDR1 and CDR2 are SNHLY and FYNNEI. CDR3 length: 12 amino acids. This chain's CDR3 is CASRGRNQPQHF. Written as DNA, the CDR3 is TGTGCCAGCAGAGGGCGGAATCAGCCCCAGCATTTT.

In this sample, this clone turned up a few times. The CDR3 region has the DNA TGTGCCAGCAGAGTACGGGGGGAGCAGTACTTC. Translating gives CASRVRGEQYF. This chain joins TRBV2 and TRBJ2-7, with a weak D call TRBD2 (6 bases). Germline CDR1 SNHLY, CDR2 FYNNEI. The CDR3 totals 11 residues. V shed 6 bases and J shed 7 bases, with 10 bases lying between them.

In DNA form, the CDR3 reads TGTGCCAGCAGCCGGACAGTATCTTGGAAGGGAACCTACGAGCAGTACTTC. Translating it yields CASSRTVSWKGTYEQYF. The genes are TRBV14 and TRBJ2-7; maybe TRBD1 (6 bases). CDR3 length equals 17 residues. Germline loops: CDR1 SGHDN, CDR2 FVKESK. V lost 4 bases to trimming and J lost 2 bases, with 21 bases between them.

V is TRBV7-6 and J is TRBJ2-1, with TRBD2 matching over 13 bases. CDR1 is SGHVS, CDR2 FNYEAQ, per germline. The CDR3 contains 15 residues. V dropped 5 bases and J dropped 6; count of bases not matched to a gene: 4. In DNA form, the CDR3 reads TGTGCCAGCAGCACTAGCGGGGGGGCGCTCAATGAGCAGTTCTTC. Protein product: CASSTSGGALNEQFF.

V is TRBV4-3 and J is TRBJ1-4; no clear D. V was shortened by 0 bases and J by 4 bases, with 9 bases between the two germline ends. Germline V gene lookup returns CDR1 LGHNA and CDR2 YSLEER. The CDR3 consists of 15 residues. The CDR3 coding sequence is TGCGCCAGCAGCCAAGACCGGGCCTTTAATGAAAAACTGTTTTTT. It encodes CASSQDRAFNEKLFF.

In this sample, this clone turned up a few times. CDR3 amino acids: CATSPGTGGYGYTF. The CDR3 DNA sequence: TGCGCCACCTCACCGGGAACAGGGGGGTATGGCTACACCTTC. The V and J genes are TRBV4-3 and TRBJ1-2; 8 bases line up with TRBD1. CDR1 LGHNA and CDR2 YSLEER come from the germline V gene. J lost 5 bases, V lost 10 bases, and 12 bases had no gene match. The CDR3 has 14 residues.

This clone was seen just once. The gene calls are TRBV5-1 and TRBJ2-1; perhaps D is TRBD1 or TRBD2 (5 bases each). Germline CDR1 SGHRS, CDR2 YFSETQ. The CDR3 sequence is 13 residues long. The ends were cut back, 1 base at V and 5 bases at J, with 7 bases in the middle. As DNA, the CDR3 is TGCGCCAGCAGCTTGCAGGGAGACAATGAGCAGTTCTTC. Its translation is CASSLQGDNEQFF.

This chain connects TRBV28 to TRBJ1-5; TRBD1 might be the D (5 bases). Germline CDR1 and CDR2: MDHEN and SYDVKM. The CDR3 runs 15 residues. Trimming removed 4 bases at V and 5 bases at J, with 15 bases between. For the CDR3, the DNA is TGTGCCAGCAGTTCCCCGGGACTGGAGGATCAGCCCCAGCATTTT. Protein product: CASSSPGLEDQPQHF.